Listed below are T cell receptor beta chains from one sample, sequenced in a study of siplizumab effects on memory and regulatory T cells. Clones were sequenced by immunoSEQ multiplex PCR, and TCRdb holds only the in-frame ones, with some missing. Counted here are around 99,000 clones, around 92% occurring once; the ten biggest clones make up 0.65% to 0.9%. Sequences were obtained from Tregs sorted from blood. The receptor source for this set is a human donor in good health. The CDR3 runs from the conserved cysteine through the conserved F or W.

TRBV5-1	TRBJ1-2	CASSEYGGYTF
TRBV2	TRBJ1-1	CASSEAQGVTEAFF
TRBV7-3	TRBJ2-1	CASSLLAGYNEQFF
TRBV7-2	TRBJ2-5	CASSLTRETQYF
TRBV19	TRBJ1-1	CASSIMKTGRNTEAFF
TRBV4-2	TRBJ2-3	CASSQEGGRAFTDTQYF
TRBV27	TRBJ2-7	CASSNAPGQGPAKQYF
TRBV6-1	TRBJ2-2	CASSDYAPNTGELFF
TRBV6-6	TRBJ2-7	CASSYSRIEQYF
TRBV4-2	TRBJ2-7	CASSQGATSLLEQYF
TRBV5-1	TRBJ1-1	CASSGRISEAFF
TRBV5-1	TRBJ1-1	CASSSSGTANTEAFF
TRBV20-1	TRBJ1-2	CSASHPYGYTF
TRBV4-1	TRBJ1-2	CASSQGARADYGYTF
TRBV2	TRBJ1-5	CASSPDRGVQPQHF
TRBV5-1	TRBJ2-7	CASSRDSYEQYF
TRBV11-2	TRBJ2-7	CASSPGITGSEQYF
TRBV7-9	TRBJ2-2	CASSLTRANTGELFF
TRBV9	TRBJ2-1	CASGYASSGYYNEQFF
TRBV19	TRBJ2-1	CASTNGLSQFF
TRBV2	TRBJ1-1	CASNTGQGAEAFF
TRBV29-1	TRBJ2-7	CSVGPRGKSYEQYF
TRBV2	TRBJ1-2	CASSLEWAGPSEYGYTF
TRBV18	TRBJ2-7	CASSRGTYEQYF
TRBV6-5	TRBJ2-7	CASSRFGTSGHEQYF
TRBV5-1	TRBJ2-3	CASSGAGTLDTQYF
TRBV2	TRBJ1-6	CASSDFSPLHF
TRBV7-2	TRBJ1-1	CASSQGQGRAEAFF
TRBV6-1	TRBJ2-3	CASSEKNTQYF
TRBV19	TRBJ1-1	CASSPHSRTEAFF
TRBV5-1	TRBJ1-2	CASSTGTALPYGYTF
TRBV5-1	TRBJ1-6	CASSLGRLEGPLHF
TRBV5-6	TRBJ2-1	CASSLIDRSYNEQFF
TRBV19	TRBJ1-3	CASRSQARTSGNTIYF
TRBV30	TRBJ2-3	CAWSSRTSGRGDTQYF
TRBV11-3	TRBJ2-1	CASSLGASSYNEQFF
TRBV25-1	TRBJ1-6	CASGSSYNSPLHF
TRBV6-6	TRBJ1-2	CASSSRQGYGYTF
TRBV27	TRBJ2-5	CASSLWPGQETQYF
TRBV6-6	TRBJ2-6	CASILPGANVLTF
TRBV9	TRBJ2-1	CASSRNPIPFRLAGATNEQFF